The source of this TCR beta chain is a study of blood T cell repertoires in COVID-19 (dated by TCRdb to between 2020 and 2021). With regard to the full study: The collaborator samples originated in the United States, Italy and Spain and spanned the acute and convalescent phases of COVID-19. The material from the prospective study consisted of cDNA or gDNA derived from T cells, B-cell-depleted T cells, or PBMCs. The dataset comprised deeply sampled blood TCRbeta repertoires from subjects exposed to, actively infected with, or recovered from COVID-19. The repertoires were released in a freely available public database intended as a resource for research on the immune response to SARS-CoV-2. The samples were drawn from the first 160 participants of the ongoing ImmuneRACE study and from 1,254 subjects provided by 6 global collaborators. Nearly every sample came with metadata listing a de-identified subject ID, COVID-19 status, age in years and sex. Where HLA class I and class II types were available, the types were taken from metadata supplied by the sample provider, not from assay-based typing.

Results the study describes overall, beyond this receptor: The quantity of clinical and demographic metadata differed by source and by participant and was supplied without curation.

TCRbeta CDR3 regions were amplified from genomic DNA by means of the immunoSEQ Assay, a bias-controlled multiplex PCR. In the paper's pipeline: Nucleated cell counts per sample were estimated from amplification of reference gene primers within the assay. To quantify the absolute abundance of each unique TCRbeta CDR3 rearrangement, sequence reads were collapsed and filtered. For each sample, productive Simpson clonality was calculated as the square root of Simpson's diversity index over productive rearrangements. In TCRdb, the immuneACCESS table is reduced to in-frame sequences with V and J assigned. These tables do not hold every clone; where another copy was compared, an unresolved V gene accounts for under half, and the others remain unexplained. That table gives V, J and clone size, and the DNA gave D and trimming. This sample lists 95,000 to 100,000 clones; almost 95% were detected once. The top ten hold 4.5% to 6% of the sample.

The collaborating institutions used their own protocols to collect whole blood in K2EDTA tubes. For TCRbeta analysis, collaborators shipped samples in one of three forms: frozen whole blood, isolated PBMCs, or DNA extracted from either of those sample types. As regards this clone: Its antigen target is currently unknown. Base qualities are not provided; no much larger clone lies one nucleotide away.

V is pruned by 2 bases and J by 2 bases, leaving 8 bases of the junction without a gene match. Looking up the germline V gene yields CDR1 ENHRY and CDR2 SYGVKD. Inclusive of the bounding cysteine and phenylalanine, the CDR3 is 16 residues long. Just the 48-base CDR3 DNA is kept, in frame starting at base 1. The receptor was isolated from a man in his fifties or sixties with active COVID-19. This chain joins TRBV10-3 to TRBJ1-2; the central 7 bases match TRBD1. Source material: peripheral blood. The CDR3 region has the sequence CAISETRQGGNYGYTF. The nucleotide sequence is given as TGTGCCATCAGTGAGACAAGACAGGGTGGGAACTATGGCTACACCTTC.